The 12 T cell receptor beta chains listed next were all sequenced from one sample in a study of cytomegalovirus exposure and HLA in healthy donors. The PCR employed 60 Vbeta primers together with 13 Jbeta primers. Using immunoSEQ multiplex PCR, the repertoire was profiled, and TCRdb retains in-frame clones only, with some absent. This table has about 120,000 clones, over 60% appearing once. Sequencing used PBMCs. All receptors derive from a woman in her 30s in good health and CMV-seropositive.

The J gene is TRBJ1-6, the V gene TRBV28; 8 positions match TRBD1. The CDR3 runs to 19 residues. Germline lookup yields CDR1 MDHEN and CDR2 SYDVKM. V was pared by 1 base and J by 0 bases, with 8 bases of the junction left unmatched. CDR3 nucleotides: TGTGCCAGCAGTTTATTCGGGCAGGGGGCGAGCTCCTATAATTCACCCCTCCACTTT. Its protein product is CASSLFGQGASSYNSPLHF.

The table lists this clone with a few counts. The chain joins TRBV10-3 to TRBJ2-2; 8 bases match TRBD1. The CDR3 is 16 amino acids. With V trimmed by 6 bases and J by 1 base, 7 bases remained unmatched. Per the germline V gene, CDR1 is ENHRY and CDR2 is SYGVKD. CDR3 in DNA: TGTGCCATCAGGATCGCAGGGGGCCTGAACACCGGGGAGCTGTTTTTT. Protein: CAIRIAGGLNTGELFF.

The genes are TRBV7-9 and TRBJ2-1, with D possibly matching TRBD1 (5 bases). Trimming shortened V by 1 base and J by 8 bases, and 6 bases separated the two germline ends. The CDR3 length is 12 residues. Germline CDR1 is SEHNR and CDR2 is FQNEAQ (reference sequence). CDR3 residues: CASSLGGDEQFF. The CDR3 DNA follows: TGTGCCAGCAGCTTAGGGGGCGATGAGCAGTTCTTC. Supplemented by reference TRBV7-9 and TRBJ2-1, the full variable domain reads DTGVSQNPRHKITKRGQNVTFRCDPISEHNRLYWYRQTLGQGPEFLTYFQNEAQLEKSRLLSDRFSAERPKGSFSTLEIQRTEQGDSAMYLCASSLGGDEQFFGPGTRLTVL.

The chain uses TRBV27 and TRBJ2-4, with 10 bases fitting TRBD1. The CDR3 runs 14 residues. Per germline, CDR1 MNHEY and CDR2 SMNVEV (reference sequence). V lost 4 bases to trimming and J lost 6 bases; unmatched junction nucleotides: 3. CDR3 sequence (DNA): TGTGCCAGCAGTTGGGACAGGGGCGGAAACATTCAGTACTTC. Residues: CASSWDRGGNIQYF.

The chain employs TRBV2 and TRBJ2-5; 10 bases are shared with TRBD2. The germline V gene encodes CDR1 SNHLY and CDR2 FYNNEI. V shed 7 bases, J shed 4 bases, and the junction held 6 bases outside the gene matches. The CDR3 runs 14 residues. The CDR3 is CASIGASGGETQYF. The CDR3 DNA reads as TGTGCCAGCATAGGGGCTAGCGGGGGAGAGACCCAGTACTTC. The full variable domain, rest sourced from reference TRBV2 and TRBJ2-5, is EPEVTQTPSHQVTQMGQEVILRCVPISNHLYFYWYRQILGQKVEFLVSFYNNEISEKSEIFDDQFSVERPDGSNFTLKIRSTKLEDSAMYFCASIGASGGETQYFGPGTRLLVL.

CDR3 residues: CASSHDRISYEQYF. CDR3 DNA sequence: TGCGCCAGCAGCCATGACAGGATTTCCTACGAGCAGTACTTC. V gene TRBV4-3 combines with J gene TRBJ2-5, with D perhaps matching TRBD1 (6 bases). The J call may not be correct, given that the DNA end is closer to TRBJ2-7. Per the germline V gene, CDR1 is LGHNA and CDR2 is YSLEER. This CDR3 spans 14 amino acids.

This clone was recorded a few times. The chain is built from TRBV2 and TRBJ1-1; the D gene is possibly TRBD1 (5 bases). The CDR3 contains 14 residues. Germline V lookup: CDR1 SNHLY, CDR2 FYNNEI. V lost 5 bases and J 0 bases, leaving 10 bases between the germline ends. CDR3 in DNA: TGTGCCAGCAGTTCGACAGCTTTGAACACTGAAGCTTTCTTT. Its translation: CASSSTALNTEAFF.

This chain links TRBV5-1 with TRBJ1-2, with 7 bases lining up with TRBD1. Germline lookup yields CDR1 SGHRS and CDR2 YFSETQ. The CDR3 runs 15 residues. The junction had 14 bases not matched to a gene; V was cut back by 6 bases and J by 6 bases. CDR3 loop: CASKEGGLQGNGYTF. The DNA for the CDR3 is TGCGCCAGCAAGGAAGGTGGTCTACAGGGGAATGGCTACACCTTC.

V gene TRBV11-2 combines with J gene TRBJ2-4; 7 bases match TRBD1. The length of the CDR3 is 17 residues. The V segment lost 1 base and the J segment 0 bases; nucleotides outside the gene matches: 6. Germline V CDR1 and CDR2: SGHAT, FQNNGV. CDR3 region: CASSLGRDSLAKNIQYF. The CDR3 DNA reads TGTGCCAGCAGCTTAGGAAGGGACAGTCTAGCCAAAAACATTCAGTACTTC.

DNA for the CDR3: TGTGCCAGCTCACCATTGGAGGTGAACACTGAAGCTTTCTTT. This gives the protein CASSPLEVNTEAFF. This chain links TRBV18 with TRBJ1-1, with D unclear. V was trimmed by 2 bases and J by 0 bases, leaving 7 bases between them. Per germline, CDR1 KGHSH and CDR2 LQKENI. The CDR3 runs 14 residues.

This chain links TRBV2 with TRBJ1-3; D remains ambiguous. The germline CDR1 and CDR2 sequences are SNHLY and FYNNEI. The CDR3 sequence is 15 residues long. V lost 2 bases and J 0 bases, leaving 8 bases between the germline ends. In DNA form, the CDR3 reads TGTGCCAGCAGTGAAACGAGCGCCTCTGGAAACACCATATATTTT. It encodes CASSETSASGNTIYF.

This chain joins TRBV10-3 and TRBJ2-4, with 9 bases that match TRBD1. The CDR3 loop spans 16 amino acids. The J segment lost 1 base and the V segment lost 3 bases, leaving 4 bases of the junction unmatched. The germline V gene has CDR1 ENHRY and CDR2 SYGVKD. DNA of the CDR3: TGTGCCATCAGTGATAGACAGGGGGTGGCCAAAAACATTCAGTACTTC. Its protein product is CAISDRQGVAKNIQYF.